The rows below give T cell receptor beta chains drawn from one sample of a study of early T cells in non-severe SARS-CoV-2 infection. TCRdb re-derived calls from the 5' RACE reads in MiXCR, one entry per CDR3 protein. The table lists tens of thousands of distinct CDR3 sequences, approximately 5.5% of them singletons, with roughly 3.6% in the top ten. Sequenced sample: whole blood. The receptors stem from an adult who was a healthcare worker with PCR-confirmed SARS-CoV-2 infection or an uninfected control (not recorded which). Both conserved end residues are part of each CDR3. The D gene is left open where the match is weak. Some rows have no size entry. The others give once, few or many, or a class for an expanded clone.

CDR3aa,CDR3nt,v_gene,j_gene,abundance,d_gene
CASSLAPHWQGGNQPQHF,TGTGCCAGCAGTTTAGCCCCTCATTGGCAGGGGGGCAATCAGCCCCAGCATTTT,TRBV28,TRBJ1-5,many,TRBD1
CASSQDREGNNEQFF,TGTGCCAGCAGCCAGGACAGGGAAGGGAACAATGAGCAGTTCTTC,TRBV13,TRBJ2-1,many,TRBD1
CASSFWTGGNTIYF,TGTGCCAGCAGTTTCTGGACTGGAGGAAACACCATATATTTT,TRBV12-3/TRBV12-4,TRBJ1-3,many,-
CASSFPTPYEQYF,TGTGCCAGCAGTTTCCCGACCCCCTACGAGCAGTACTTC,TRBV28,TRBJ2-7,few,-
CASSQGGSGNTIYF,TGTGCCAGCAGCCAAGGGGGTTCTGGAAACACCATATATTTT,TRBV7-3,TRBJ1-3,many,-
CASSGTSSTDTQYF,TGTGCCAGCTCAGGGACCTCTAGCACAGATACGCAGTATTTT,TRBV18,TRBJ2-3,few,-
CASSQTHRDTGEKLFF,TGTGCCAGCAGCCAAACTCACCGGGACACAGGTGAAAAACTGTTTTTT,TRBV3-1,TRBJ1-4,many,-
CATLGISYEQYF,TGTGCCACTTTGGGGATCTCCTACGAGCAGTACTTC,TRBV6-2/TRBV6-3,TRBJ2-7,-,-
CASSRRGQAQFF,TGTGCCAGCTCCCGGCGGGGGCAGGCTCAGTTCTTC,TRBV18,TRBJ2-1,-,-
CSGRRSSDTQYF,TGCAGTGGGAGGCGTAGTTCAGATACGCAGTATTTT,TRBV20-1,TRBJ2-3,-,-
CASAMTGGPYGYTF,TGCGCCAGCGCTATGACAGGGGGCCCCTATGGCTACACCTTC,TRBV5-1,TRBJ1-2,-,TRBD1
CSAFSGSYTGELFF,TGCAGCGCCTTTAGCGGGAGTTACACCGGGGAGCTGTTTTTT,TRBV29-1,TRBJ2-2,few,TRBD2
CASSLELAGVEQYF,TGTGCCAGCAGCTTGGAACTAGCGGGAGTCGAGCAGTACTTC,TRBV5-4,TRBJ2-7,few,TRBD2
CASSPGAGTTGELFF,TGCGCCAGCAGCCCTGGCGCGGGAACAACCGGGGAGCTGTTTTTT,TRBV5-1,TRBJ2-2,many,-
CASSQDRTGSYNEQFF,TGCGCCAGCAGCCAAGATAGGACAGGCTCCTACAATGAGCAGTTCTTC,TRBV4-3,TRBJ2-1,many,TRBD1
CASSRTDGDNSPLHF,TGCGCCAGCAGCCGAACGGACGGGGATAATTCACCCCTCCACTTT,TRBV5-1,TRBJ1-6,many,-
CATEGSGSDTQYF,TGTGCCACGGAAGGAAGCGGGAGTGATACGCAGTATTTT,TRBV24-1,TRBJ2-3,-,TRBD2
CASSAVPLAGGYRDEQFF,TGTGCCAGCAGCGCGGTTCCATTAGCGGGAGGGTATCGGGATGAGCAGTTCTTC,TRBV2,TRBJ2-1,-,TRBD2
CASIPTPQGGDTDTQYF,TGTGCCAGCATTCCGACCCCACAAGGGGGGGACACAGATACGCAGTATTTT,TRBV6-2/TRBV6-3,TRBJ2-3,many,-
CASSSLWGTPNEQFF,TGCGCCAGCAGCTCCCTGTGGGGGACTCCCAATGAGCAGTTCTTC,TRBV5-1,TRBJ2-1,few,-
CSADPGLETNIQYF,TGCAGTGCTGATCCGGGACTAGAGACGAACATTCAGTACTTC,TRBV20-1,TRBJ2-4,many,TRBD2
CAISDTVNTIYF,TGTGCCATCAGTGATACTGTAAACACCATATATTTT,TRBV10-3,TRBJ1-3,many,-
CASSKQTGTSYEQYF,TGTGCCAGCAGTAAACAGACAGGGACGTCCTACGAGCAGTACTTC,TRBV6-4,TRBJ2-7,-,TRBD1
CSVGQGASGYTF,TGCAGCGTGGGACAGGGGGCATCTGGCTACACCTTC,TRBV29-1,TRBJ1-2,many,TRBD1
CASSWDRDQPQHF,TGTGCCAGCAGCTGGGACAGGGATCAGCCCCAGCATTTT,TRBV7-2,TRBJ1-5,many,TRBD1
CASSPRDRLQGAFF,TGTGCCAGCTCACCAAGGGACAGACTTCAGGGGGCTTTCTTT,TRBV18,TRBJ1-1,few,TRBD1
CASSRSGSSNQPQHF,TGTGCCAGCTCACGGAGTGGTTCGAGCAATCAGCCCCAGCATTTT,TRBV18,TRBJ1-5,many,-
CASTPGQGVGQPQHF,TGTGCCAGCACTCCGGGACAGGGCGTAGGTCAGCCCCAGCATTTT,TRBV28,TRBJ1-5,many,TRBD1
CASSPGRALKTDTQYF,TGTGCCAGCAGCCCTGGGCGAGCTCTGAAGACAGATACGCAGTATTTT,TRBV7-6,TRBJ2-3,many,-